The 5 T cell receptor beta chains reported below all come from one sample, sequenced in a study of T-cell reconstitution after alpha-beta-depleted transplantation in children. Unique molecular identifiers featured in how the TCRbeta library was prepared. MiXCR, run by TCRdb on the PCR reads, gives a single entry per CDR3 protein. In the table there are hundreds of thousands of distinct CDR3 sequences, 23% of which are singletons. The material was PBMCs, mostly from graft donor cells, obtained 360 days after TCRalphabeta/CD19-depleted stem cell transplant. The source of these receptors is a boy under two years old who had a stem cell transplant for acute myeloid leukemia, so the T cells may come from the graft donor.

The chain carries TRBV7-6 and TRBJ2-7; D tentatively reads TRBD1 or TRBD2 (5 bases each). V lost 3 bases to trimming and J lost 5 bases, with 11 bases between them. CDR1 is SGHVS, CDR2 FNYEAQ, per germline. This CDR3 region has 13 residues. CDR3 DNA: TGTGCCAGCAGCTTGAACGGGGACGACGAGCAGTACTTC. This codes for CASSLNGDDEQYF.

The V gene is TRBV6-2 or TRBV6-3, the J gene TRBJ1-1; unclear D gene. With 7 bases removed from V and 11 bases from J, the gap between germline ends came to 14 bases. Per germline, CDR1 MNHEY and CDR2 SVGEGT. CDR3 length equals 11 residues. CDR3 in amino acids: CASMRLGSAFF. CDR3 nucleotide sequence: TGTGCCAGCATGAGGCTGGGATCGGCTTTCTTT.

This clonotype was counted many times. In DNA form, the CDR3 reads TGCAGTGCTAGTGGGGGGAAAAGGAGTAACACCATATATTTT. This codes for CSASGGKRSNTIYF. The chain combines TRBV20-1 with TRBJ1-3; D is perhaps TRBD1 (5 bases). The CDR3 runs 14 residues. Germline-derived CDR1 and CDR2 are DFQATT and SNEGSKA (reference sequence). With 3 bases removed from V and 7 bases from J, the gap between germline ends came to 16 bases.

This clonotype has a count of ten or more. The CDR3 bases are TGTGCCAGCAGTCCAGCTGGGGGCCCCGGGGAGCTGTTTTTT. This codes for CASSPAGGPGELFF. This sequence joins TRBV25-1 and TRBJ2-2; D is perhaps TRBD1 (6 bases). The length of the CDR3 is 14 residues. Germline V lookup: CDR1 MGHDK, CDR2 SYGVNS. Trimming cost V 5 bases and J 6 bases, with 13 bases left between them.

The J gene is TRBJ2-2, the V gene TRBV29-1; D is possibly TRBD1 (6 bases). The V end was cut by 6 bases, the J end by 4 bases, with 15 bases between. This CDR3 is 14 amino acids long. Germline V CDR1 and CDR2: SQVTM, ANQGSEA. As DNA, the CDR3 is TGCAGCGTCGTCCGGGACATCAGCACCGGGGAGCTGTTTTTT. Translating gives CSVVRDISTGELFF.